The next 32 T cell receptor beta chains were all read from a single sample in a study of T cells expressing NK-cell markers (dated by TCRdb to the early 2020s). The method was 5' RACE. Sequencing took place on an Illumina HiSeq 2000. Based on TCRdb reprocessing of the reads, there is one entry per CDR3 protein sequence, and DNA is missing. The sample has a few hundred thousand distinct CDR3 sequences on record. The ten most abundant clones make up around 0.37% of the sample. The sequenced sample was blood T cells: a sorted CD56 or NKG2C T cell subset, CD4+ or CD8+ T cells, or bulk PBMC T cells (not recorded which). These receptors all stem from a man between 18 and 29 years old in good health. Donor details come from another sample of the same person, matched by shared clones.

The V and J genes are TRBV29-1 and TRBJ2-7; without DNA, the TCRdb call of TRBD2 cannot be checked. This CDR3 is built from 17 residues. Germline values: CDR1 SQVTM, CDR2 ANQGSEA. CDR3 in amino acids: CSVVGGGPGPTPYEQYF.

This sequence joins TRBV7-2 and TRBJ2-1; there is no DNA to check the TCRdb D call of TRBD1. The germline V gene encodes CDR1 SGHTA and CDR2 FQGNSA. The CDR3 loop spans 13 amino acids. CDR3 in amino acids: CASRATGVGEQFF.

Here the CDR3 reads CASLNPGKNTEAFF. The chain employs TRBV12-3 or TRBV12-4 and TRBJ1-1; TCRdb picks TRBD1, but there is no DNA to check that call. The CDR3 sequence is 14 residues long.

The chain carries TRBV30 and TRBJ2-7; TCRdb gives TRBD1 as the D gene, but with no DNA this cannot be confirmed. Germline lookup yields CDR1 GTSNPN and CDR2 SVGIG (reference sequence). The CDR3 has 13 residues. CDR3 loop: CAWRTGPWFEQYF.

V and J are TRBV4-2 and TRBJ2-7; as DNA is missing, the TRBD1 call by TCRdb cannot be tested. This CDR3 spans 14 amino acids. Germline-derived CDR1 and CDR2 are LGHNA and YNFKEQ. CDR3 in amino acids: CASSQDTGRYEQYF.

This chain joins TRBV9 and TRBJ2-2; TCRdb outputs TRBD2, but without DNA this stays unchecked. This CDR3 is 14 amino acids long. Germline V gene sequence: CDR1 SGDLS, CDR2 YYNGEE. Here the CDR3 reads CASSVGSEGGELFF. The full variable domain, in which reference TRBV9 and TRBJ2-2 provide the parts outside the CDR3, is DSGVTQTPKHLITATGQRVTLRCSPRSGDLSVYWYQQSLDQGLQFLIQYYNGEERAKGNILERFSAQQFPDLHSELNLSSLELGDSALYFCASSVGSEGGELFFGEGSRLTVL.

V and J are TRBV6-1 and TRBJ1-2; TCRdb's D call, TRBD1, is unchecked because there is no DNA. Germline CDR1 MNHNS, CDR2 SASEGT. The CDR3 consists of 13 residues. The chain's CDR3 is CASRPQGKGGYTF.

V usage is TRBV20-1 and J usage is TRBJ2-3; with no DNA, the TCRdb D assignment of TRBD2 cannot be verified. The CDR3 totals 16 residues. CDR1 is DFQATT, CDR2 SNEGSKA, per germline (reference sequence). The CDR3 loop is CSARDMGTRISDTQYF.

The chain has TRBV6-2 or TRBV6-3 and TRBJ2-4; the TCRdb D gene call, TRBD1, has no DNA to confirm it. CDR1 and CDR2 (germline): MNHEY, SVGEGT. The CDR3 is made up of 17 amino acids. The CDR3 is CASSKSRPRDAKNIQYF.

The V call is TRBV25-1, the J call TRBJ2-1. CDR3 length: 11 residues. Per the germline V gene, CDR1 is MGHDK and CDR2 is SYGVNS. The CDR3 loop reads CASSEAVEQFF.

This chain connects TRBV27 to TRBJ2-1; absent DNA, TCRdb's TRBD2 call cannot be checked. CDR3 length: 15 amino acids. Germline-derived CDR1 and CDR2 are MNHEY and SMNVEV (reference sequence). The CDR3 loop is CASSFVGGGHNEQFF.

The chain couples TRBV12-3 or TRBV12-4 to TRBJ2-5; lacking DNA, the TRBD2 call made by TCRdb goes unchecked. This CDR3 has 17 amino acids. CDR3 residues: CASKGGSGKQRLETQYF.

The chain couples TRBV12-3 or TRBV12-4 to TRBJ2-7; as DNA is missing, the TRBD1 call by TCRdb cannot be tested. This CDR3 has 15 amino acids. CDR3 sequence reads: CASSLAGGGPYEQYF.

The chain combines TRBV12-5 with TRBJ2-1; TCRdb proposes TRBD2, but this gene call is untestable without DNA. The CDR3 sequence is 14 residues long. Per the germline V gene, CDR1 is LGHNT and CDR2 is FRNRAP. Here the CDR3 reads CASLPSGRRPQQFF.

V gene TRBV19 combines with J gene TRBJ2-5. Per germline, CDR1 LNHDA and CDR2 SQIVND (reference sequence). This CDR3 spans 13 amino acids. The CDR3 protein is CASSISSQETQYF.

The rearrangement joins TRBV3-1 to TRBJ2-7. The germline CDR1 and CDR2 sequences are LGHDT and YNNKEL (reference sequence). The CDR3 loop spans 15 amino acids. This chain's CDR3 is CASSQALGVSYEQYF.

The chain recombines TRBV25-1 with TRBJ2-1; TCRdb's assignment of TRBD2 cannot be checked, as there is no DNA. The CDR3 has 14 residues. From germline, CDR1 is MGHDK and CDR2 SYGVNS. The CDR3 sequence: CASTLAGGRVEQFF.

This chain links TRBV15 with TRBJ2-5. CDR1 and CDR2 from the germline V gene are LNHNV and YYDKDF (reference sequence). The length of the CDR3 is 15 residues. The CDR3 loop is CATSRELGRQETQYF. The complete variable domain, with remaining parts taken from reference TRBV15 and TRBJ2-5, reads DAMVIQNPRYQVTQFGKPVTLSCSQTLNHNVMYWYQQKSSQAPKLLFHYYDKDFNNEADTPDNFQSRRPNTSFCFLDIRSPGLGDTAMYLCATSRELGRQETQYFGPGTRLLVL.

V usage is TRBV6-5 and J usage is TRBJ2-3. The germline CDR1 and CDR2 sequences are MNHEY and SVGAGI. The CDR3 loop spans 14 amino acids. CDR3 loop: CASSYSDTTDTQYF.

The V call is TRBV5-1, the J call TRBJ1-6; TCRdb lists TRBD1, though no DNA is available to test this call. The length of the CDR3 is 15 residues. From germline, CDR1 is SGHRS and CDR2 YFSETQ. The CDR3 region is CASSLEGTANSPLHF.

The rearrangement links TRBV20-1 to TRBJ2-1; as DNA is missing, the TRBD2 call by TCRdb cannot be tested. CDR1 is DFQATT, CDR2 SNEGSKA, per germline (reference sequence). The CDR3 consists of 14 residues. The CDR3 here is CSATGLAGMIEQFF.

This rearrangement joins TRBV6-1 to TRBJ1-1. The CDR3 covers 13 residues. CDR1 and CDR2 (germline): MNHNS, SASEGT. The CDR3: CASRPGPNTEAFF.

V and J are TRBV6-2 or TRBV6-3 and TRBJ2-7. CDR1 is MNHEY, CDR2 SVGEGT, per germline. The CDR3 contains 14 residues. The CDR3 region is CASRTQSVTYEQYF.

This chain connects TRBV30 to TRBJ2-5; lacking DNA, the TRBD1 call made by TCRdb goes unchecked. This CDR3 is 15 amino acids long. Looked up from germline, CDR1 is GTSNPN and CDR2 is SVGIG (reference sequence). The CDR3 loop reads CAWSVGAAYQETQYF.

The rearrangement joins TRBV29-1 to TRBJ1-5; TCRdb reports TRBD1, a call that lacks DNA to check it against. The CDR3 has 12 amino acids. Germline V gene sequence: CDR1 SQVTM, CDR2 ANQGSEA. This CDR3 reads CRGTGFNQPQHF.

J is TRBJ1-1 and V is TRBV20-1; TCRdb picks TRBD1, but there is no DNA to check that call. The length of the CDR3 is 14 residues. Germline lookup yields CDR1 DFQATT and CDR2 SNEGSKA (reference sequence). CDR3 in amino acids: CSARSRTVGTEAFF.

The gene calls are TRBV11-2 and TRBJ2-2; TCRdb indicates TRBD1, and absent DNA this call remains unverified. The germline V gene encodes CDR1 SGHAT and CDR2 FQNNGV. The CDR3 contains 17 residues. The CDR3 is CASSAGGPPLFTGELFF.

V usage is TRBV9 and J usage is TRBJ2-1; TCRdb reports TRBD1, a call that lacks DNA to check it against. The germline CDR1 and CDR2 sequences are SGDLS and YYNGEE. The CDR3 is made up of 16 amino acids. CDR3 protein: CASSARDPSFYNEQFF.

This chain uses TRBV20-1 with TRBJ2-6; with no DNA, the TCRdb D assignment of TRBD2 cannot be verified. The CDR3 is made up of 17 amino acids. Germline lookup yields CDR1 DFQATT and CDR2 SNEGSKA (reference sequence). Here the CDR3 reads CSVTRGGALSGANVLTF.

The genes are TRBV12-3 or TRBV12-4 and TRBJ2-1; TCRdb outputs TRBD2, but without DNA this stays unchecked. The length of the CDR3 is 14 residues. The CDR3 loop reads CASSLLLAGGEQFF.

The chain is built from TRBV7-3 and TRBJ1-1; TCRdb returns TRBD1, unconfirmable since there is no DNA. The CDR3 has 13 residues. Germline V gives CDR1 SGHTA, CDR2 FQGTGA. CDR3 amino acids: CASSLARGTEAFF.

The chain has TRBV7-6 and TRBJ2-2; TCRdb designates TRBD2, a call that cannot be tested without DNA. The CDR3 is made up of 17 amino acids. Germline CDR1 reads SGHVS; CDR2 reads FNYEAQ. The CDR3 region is CASSLGGTSGTTGELFF.